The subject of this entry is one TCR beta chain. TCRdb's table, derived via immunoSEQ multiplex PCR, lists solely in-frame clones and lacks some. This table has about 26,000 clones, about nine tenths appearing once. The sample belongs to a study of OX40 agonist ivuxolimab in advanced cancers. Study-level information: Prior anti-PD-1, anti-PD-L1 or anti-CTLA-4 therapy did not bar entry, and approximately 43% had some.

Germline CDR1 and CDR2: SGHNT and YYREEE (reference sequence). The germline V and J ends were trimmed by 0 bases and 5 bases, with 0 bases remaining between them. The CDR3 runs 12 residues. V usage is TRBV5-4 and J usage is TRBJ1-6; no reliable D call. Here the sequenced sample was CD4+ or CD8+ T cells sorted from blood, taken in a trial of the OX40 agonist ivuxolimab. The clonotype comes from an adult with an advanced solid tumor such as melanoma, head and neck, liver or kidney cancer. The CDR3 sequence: CASSLDNSPLHF. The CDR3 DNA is TGTGCCAGCAGCTTGGATAATTCACCCCTCCACTTT.